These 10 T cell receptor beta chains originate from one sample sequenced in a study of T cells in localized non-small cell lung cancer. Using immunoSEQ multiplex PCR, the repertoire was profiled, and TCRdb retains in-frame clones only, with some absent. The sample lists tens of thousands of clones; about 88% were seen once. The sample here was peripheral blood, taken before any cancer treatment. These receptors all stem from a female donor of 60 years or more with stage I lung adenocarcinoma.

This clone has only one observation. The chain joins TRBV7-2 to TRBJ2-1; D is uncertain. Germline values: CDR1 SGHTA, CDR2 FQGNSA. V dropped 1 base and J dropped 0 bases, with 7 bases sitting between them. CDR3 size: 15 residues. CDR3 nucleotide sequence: TGTGCCAGCAGCTTAGTAGGAGACTCCTACAATGAGCAGTTCTTC. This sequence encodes CASSLVGDSYNEQFF.

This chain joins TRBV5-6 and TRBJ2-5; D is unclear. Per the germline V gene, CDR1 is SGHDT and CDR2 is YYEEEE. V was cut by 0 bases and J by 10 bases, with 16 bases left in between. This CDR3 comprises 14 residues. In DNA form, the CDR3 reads TGTGCCAGCAGCTTGGTGTTAGAAACCAACGGCCAGTACTTC. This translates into CASSLVLETNGQYF.

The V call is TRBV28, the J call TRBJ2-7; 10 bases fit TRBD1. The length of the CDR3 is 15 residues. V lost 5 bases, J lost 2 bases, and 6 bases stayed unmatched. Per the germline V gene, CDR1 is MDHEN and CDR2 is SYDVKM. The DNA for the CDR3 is TGTGCCAGCAGTATACTGGGACAGGGGACCTACGAGCAGTACTTC. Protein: CASSILGQGTYEQYF.

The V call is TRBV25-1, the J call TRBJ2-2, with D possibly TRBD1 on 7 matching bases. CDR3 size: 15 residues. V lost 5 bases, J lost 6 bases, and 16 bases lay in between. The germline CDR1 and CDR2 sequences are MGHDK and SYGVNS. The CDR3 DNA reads TGTGCCAGCAGTCCGACAGGGAGGAGGGCCGGGGAGCTGTTTTTT. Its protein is CASSPTGRRAGELFF.

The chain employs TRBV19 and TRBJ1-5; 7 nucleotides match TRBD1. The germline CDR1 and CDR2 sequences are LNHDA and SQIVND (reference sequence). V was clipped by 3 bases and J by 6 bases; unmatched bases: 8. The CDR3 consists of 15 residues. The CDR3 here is CASSMRTGGGQPQHF. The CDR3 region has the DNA TGTGCCAGTAGTATGAGGACAGGCGGGGGTCAGCCCCAGCATTTT.

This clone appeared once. The CDR3 loop is CASSHPDLIGLGRSEAFF. The CDR3 bases are TGCGCCAGCAGTCACCCTGATCTGATAGGGTTGGGACGTTCTGAAGCTTTCTTT. The V call is TRBV23-1, the J call TRBJ1-1; D might be TRBD1 (5 bases). TRBV23-1 is labeled an ORF, and its function is uncertain. The CDR3 covers 18 residues. V was pared by 3 bases and J by 6 bases, with 26 bases between.

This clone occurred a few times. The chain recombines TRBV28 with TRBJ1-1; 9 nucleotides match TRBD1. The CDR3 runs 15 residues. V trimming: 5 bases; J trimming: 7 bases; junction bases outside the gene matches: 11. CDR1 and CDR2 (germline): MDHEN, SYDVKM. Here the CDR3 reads CASSARGTGLVEAFF. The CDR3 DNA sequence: TGTGCCAGCAGTGCCCGAGGGACAGGGCTGGTTGAAGCTTTCTTT.

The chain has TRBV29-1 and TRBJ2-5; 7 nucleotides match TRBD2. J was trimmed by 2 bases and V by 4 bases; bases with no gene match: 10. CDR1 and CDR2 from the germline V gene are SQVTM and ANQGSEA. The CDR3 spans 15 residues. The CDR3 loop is CSVGGREGAQETQYF. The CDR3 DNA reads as TGCAGCGTTGGTGGCAGGGAGGGTGCTCAAGAGACCCAGTACTTC. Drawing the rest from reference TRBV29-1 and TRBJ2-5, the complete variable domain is SAVISQKPSRDICQRGTSLTIQCQVDSQVTMMFWYRQQPGQSLTLIATANQGSEATYESGFVIDKFPISRPNLTFSTLTVSNMSPEDSSIYLCSVGGREGAQETQYFGPGTRLLVL.

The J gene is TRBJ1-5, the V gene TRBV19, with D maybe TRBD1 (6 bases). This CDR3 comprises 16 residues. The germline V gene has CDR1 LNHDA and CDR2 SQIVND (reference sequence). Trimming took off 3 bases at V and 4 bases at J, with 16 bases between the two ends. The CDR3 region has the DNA TGTGCCAGTAGTATCCGACAGGTGGAGATAAATCAGCCCCAGCATTTT. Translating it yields CASSIRQVEINQPQHF.

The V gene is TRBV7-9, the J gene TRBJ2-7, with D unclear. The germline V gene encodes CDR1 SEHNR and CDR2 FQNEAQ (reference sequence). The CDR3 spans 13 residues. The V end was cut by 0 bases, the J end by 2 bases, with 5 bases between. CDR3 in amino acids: CASSLAEAYEQYF. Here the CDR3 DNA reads TGTGCCAGCAGCTTAGCCGAAGCCTACGAGCAGTACTTC.